This is a list of T cell receptor beta chains from one sample in a study of blood T cell repertoires in COVID-19. Using immunoSEQ multiplex PCR, the repertoire was profiled, and TCRdb retains in-frame clones only, with some absent. The sample includes 200,000 to 300,000 clones, about 86% of them seen just once. Sequenced input: peripheral blood. All receptors derive from a man under 40 with active or convalescent COVID-19. The CDR3 runs from the conserved cysteine through the conserved F or W. The D gene is left open where the match is weak. Not all rows give a size; the values are once, few, many and, for expanded clones, a class.

>TRBJ2-7|TRBV27|NA|TRBD1
TGTGCCAGCAGCAAAAACAAACAGGGGCCGGGTTCCTACGAGCAGTACTTC
CASSKNKQGPGSYEQYF
>TRBJ1-5|TRBV12-5|NA|NA
TGTGCTAGTGGTTTGGTCCGACCCCGGGAGTCAAAAAATCAGCCCCAGCATTTT
CASGLVRPRESKNQPQHF
>TRBJ1-2|TRBV2|NA|NA
TGTGCCAGCAGTGAGTCCCGGGGAGGCTATGGCTACACCTTC
CASSESRGGYGYTF
>TRBJ1-3|TRBV19|NA|TRBD1
TGTGCCAGTAGTATGTACAGGGGAACTGGAAACACCATATATTTT
CASSMYRGTGNTIYF
>TRBJ2-5|TRBV19|NA|NA
TGTGCCAGTAGTATAAGGGGGGAGACCCAGTACTTC
CASSIRGETQYF
>TRBJ2-1|TRBV6-5|NA|NA
TGTGCCAGCAGTTACTCTGGAGGGGTGTACAATGAGCAGTTCTTC
CASSYSGGVYNEQFF
>TRBJ1-6|TRBV5-1|NA|TRBD1
TGCGCCAGCAGCTTGCAGGGGGTAGATGGGTCCTATAATTCACCCCTCCACTTT
CASSLQGVDGSYNSPLHF
>TRBJ2-1|TRBV2|once|TRBD2
TGTGCCAGCAGTAATAAAGCGGGGCGGGGGAATGAGCAGTTCTTC
CASSNKAGRGNEQFF
>TRBJ2-1|TRBV6-1|NA|NA
TGTGCCAGCAGTGAAGAAGGGCCAAGGGGTGAGCAGTTCTTC
CASSEEGPRGEQFF
>TRBJ2-3|TRBV5-1|NA|NA
TGCGCCAGCAGCATTGTTGGCGGGGCCCGCACAGATACGCAGTATTTT
CASSIVGGARTDTQYF
>TRBJ2-3|TRBV3-1/TRBV3-2|once|NA
TGTGCCAGCAGCCGACCGGGACTCCACACAGATACGCAGTATTTT
CASSRPGLHTDTQYF
>TRBJ1-2|TRBV18|NA|NA
TGTGCCAGCTCACCACCTGAACAGAGTGGCTACACCTTC
CASSPPEQSGYTF
>TRBJ2-7|TRBV2|NA|TRBD2
TGTGCCACTAACCCTACTAGCGGATCCTACGAGCAGTACTTC
CATNPTSGSYEQYF
>TRBJ2-7|TRBV11-2|NA|TRBD2
TGTGCCAGCAGCTTTGGGACTAACCCCACCTACGAGCAGTACTTC
CASSFGTNPTYEQYF
>TRBJ1-4|TRBV30|NA|NA
TGTGCCTCCGCGGTCACAACTAATGAAAAACTGTTTTTT
CASAVTTNEKLFF
>TRBJ2-1|TRBV5-5|NA|NA
TGTGCCTCCCGAAGGGAGTACAATGAGCAGTTCTTC
CASRREYNEQFF
>TRBJ2-2|TRBV10-3|NA|TRBD1
TGTGCCATCAGTGAGAGGGGACAGGGAGACACCGGGGAGCTGTTTTTT
CAISERGQGDTGELFF
>TRBJ2-1|TRBV5-1|NA|NA
TGCGCCAGCAGCTTGTCAGGAGGAACCTACAATGAGCAGTTCTTC
CASSLSGGTYNEQFF
>TRBJ2-1|TRBV7-9|once|TRBD1
TGTGCCAGCAGCCTCACCGGGACAGGGAATGAGCAGTTCTTC
CASSLTGTGNEQFF
>TRBJ1-2|TRBV19|NA|NA
TGTGCCAGTAGTGCGGTTTCGGGCTATGGCTACACCTTC
CASSAVSGYGYTF
>TRBJ1-1|TRBV5-4|NA|TRBD1
TGTGCCAGCAAAGGGACAGGGGGAGACACTGAAGCTTTCTTT
CASKGTGGDTEAFF
>TRBJ1-2|TRBV7-9|NA|NA
TGTGCCAGCAGCGGGGGGGCCGCGTCAGTCTATGGCTACACCTTC
CASSGGAASVYGYTF
>TRBJ2-7|TRBV10-2|NA|TRBD2
TGCGCCAGCAGTGCAGCGGGGGGCGTCTACGAGCAGTACTTC
CASSAAGGVYEQYF
>TRBJ2-7|TRBV6-5|NA|NA
TGTGCCAGCAGCCCACGTTTCGGGAGTCACGAGCAGTACTTC
CASSPRFGSHEQYF
>TRBJ2-7|TRBV15|NA|NA
TGTGCCACCAGCAACCGAGGGGGTTCCTACGAGCAGTACTTC
CATSNRGGSYEQYF
>TRBJ2-1|TRBV27|NA|TRBD2
TGTGCCAGCAGTTTAATGCCAGCGGGGGGGCTAGATGAGCAGTTCTTC
CASSLMPAGGLDEQFF
>TRBJ1-2|TRBV6-6|NA|NA
TGTGCCAGCAGTATTAAGGGGGACAACTATGGCTACACCTTC
CASSIKGDNYGYTF
>TRBJ1-2|TRBV30|once|NA
TGTGCCTGGAGTGAGGAGGGGTATGGCTACACCTTC
CAWSEEGYGYTF
>TRBJ2-5|TRBV5-1|NA|TRBD2
TGCGCCAGCAGCTTAAGCGGGGGGCAAGAGACCCAGTACTTC
CASSLSGGQETQYF
>TRBJ1-1|TRBV13|NA|TRBD1
TGTGCCAGCAGCCCGCAGACAGGGACTAACACTGAAGCTTTCTTT
CASSPQTGTNTEAFF
>TRBJ1-2|TRBV5-4|NA|TRBD1
TGTGCCAGCGGGGACGGGGACAGGTCGGGCTATGGCTACACCTTC
CASGDGDRSGYGYTF
>TRBJ1-5|TRBV19|NA|NA
TGTGCCAGTAGTTCGCCGACATACAATCAGCCCCAGCATTTT
CASSSPTYNQPQHF
>TRBJ1-2|TRBV9|NA|NA
TGTGCCAGCGCGGGGACTTATGGCTACACCTTC
CASAGTYGYTF
>TRBJ1-1|TRBV6-2/TRBV6-3|NA|NA
TGTGCCAGCAGTTACCGGACAACCACTGAAGCTTTCTTT
CASSYRTTTEAFF
>TRBJ1-1|TRBV27|NA|NA
TGTGCCAGTACCCCTCGGACAGCTGGCACTGAAGCTTTCTTT
CASTPRTAGTEAFF
>TRBJ1-4|TRBV9|NA|TRBD1
TGTGCCAGCAGCGTCTACGGGACAGGGGGCACGGGTGAAAAACTGTTTTTT
CASSVYGTGGTGEKLFF
>TRBJ1-1|TRBV19|NA|NA
TGTGCCAGTATTAACAGGGAGAAAGCTTTCTTT
CASINREKAFF
>TRBJ1-1|TRBV3-1/TRBV3-2|NA|NA
TGTGCCAGCAGCCAGGGGGGACCCTTGAACACTGAAGCTTTCTTT
CASSQGGPLNTEAFF
>TRBJ2-7|TRBV11-2|NA|TRBD1
TGTGCCAGCAGCTTACAGGGGGCGAGCTACGAGCAGTACTTC
CASSLQGASYEQYF
>TRBJ1-1|TRBV5-5|once|TRBD1
TGTGCCAGCAGCGCGACAGGGTTCACTGAAGCTTTCTTT
CASSATGFTEAFF
>TRBJ1-1|TRBV6-5|few|NA
TGTGCCAGCATCCGCGCGGGGTCAGGGCCCACTGAAGCTTTCTTT
CASIRAGSGPTEAFF
>TRBJ2-5|TRBV6-5|NA|TRBD1
TGTGCCAGCAGGAAGGGGGCCCCCCCCCAAGAGACCCAGTACTTC
CASRKGAPPQETQYF
>TRBJ2-3|TRBV4-2|NA|TRBD2
TGTGCCAGCAGCCAAGGCGGGACTAGTTCGCTTTATACGCAGTATTTT
CASSQGGTSSLYTQYF
>TRBJ2-5|TRBV29-1|NA|NA
TGCAGCGTTGACTCTCCGGGGGATTCAGAGACCCAGTACTTC
CSVDSPGDSETQYF
>TRBJ2-1|TRBV27|NA|NA
TGTGCCAGCTCCCACAGGGATTACAATGAGCAGTTCTTC
CASSHRDYNEQFF
>TRBJ1-1|TRBV29-1|NA|NA
TGCAGCGCTATGATCTTAGGGGTTGAAGCTTTCTTT
CSAMILGVEAFF
>TRBJ2-7|TRBV15|NA|NA
TGTGCCACCAGCAGAATAGACAGTTACGAGCAGTACTTC
CATSRIDSYEQYF
>TRBJ1-4|TRBV11-2|NA|TRBD1
TGTGCCAGCAGCTTAGGGAGGACAGGGAATGAAAAACTGTTTTTT
CASSLGRTGNEKLFF
>TRBJ1-1|TRBV27|NA|NA
TGTGCCAGCAGTTTATCATCTCAGGGGACTGAAGCTTTCTTT
CASSLSSQGTEAFF
>TRBJ1-1|TRBV5-4|NA|NA
TGTGCCAGCAGCTTGAACAGAGTCACTGAAGCTTTCTTT
CASSLNRVTEAFF
>TRBJ1-1|TRBV19|NA|TRBD1
TGTGCCAGTAGCGCCGGACAGGGACACACTGAAGCTTTCTTT
CASSAGQGHTEAFF
>TRBJ1-5|TRBV5-6|NA|NA
TGTGCCAGCAGCTTGTCTGGCCCGGAAGGGGTTTACAATCAGCCCCAGCATTTT
CASSLSGPEGVYNQPQHF
>TRBJ2-7|TRBV6-2/TRBV6-3|NA|NA
TGTGCCAGCAGTTACCCCCCCGTGGGGGGGCGGAGGGGTTCCGAGCAGTACTTC
CASSYPPVGGRRGSEQYF
>TRBJ2-7|TRBV12-3/TRBV12-4|NA|NA
TGTGCCAGCAGTGAGGGTTTTAGCGAGCAGTACTTC
CASSEGFSEQYF
>TRBJ2-7|TRBV5-5|NA|TRBD1
TGTGCCAGCAGCCCCACAGGGGTTGGCGAGCAGTACTTC
CASSPTGVGEQYF
>TRBJ2-6|TRBV18|NA|TRBD1
TGTGCCAGCTCACCAGGCAGGGGGCACTCTGGGGCCAACGTCCTGACTTTC
CASSPGRGHSGANVLTF
>TRBJ2-1|TRBV9|NA|TRBD2
TGTGCCAGCAGCGGAGTGAGCGGGGGGGCGGGCAATGAGCAGTTCTTC
CASSGVSGGAGNEQFF
>TRBJ1-6|TRBV12-3/TRBV12-4|NA|TRBD1
TGTGCCAGCAGTCGGGACCGGGACAGGCACTTT
CASSRDRDRHF
>TRBJ1-4|TRBV3-1/TRBV3-2|NA|NA
TGTGCCAGCAGTCAAATGAGAAAACTGTTTTTT
CASSQMRKLFF